One sample yielded the 19 T cell receptor beta chains listed below, sequenced in a study of liver allograft versus peripheral blood T cells. About the research overall: Transplanted-liver and recipient peripheral blood T cell receptor repertoires were compared.

MiXCR was run by TCRdb on the reads, yielding one entry per CDR3 protein. The profile shows over 5,000 distinct CDR3 sequences, roughly 15% of them singletons. The receptors originated from a human patient who had a liver transplant. The graft donor may be the source of some T cells.

V usage is TRBV20-1 and J usage is TRBJ2-7; D may be TRBD2 (6 bases). The V and J ends lost 1 base and 7 bases respectively, with 17 bases between them. The length of the CDR3 is 14 residues. CDR1 and CDR2 (germline): DFQATT, SNEGSKA (reference sequence). In nucleotides, the CDR3 is TGCAGTGCTAGAGGTTGGTACGGCGGGGATGAGCAGTACTTC. Amino acids: CSARGWYGGDEQYF.

By share, this clonotype ranks as medium-sized. The chain recombines TRBV18 with TRBJ1-5; a possible D gene is TRBD1 (5 bases). CDR3 size: 15 residues. Germline V lookup: CDR1 KGHSH, CDR2 LQKENI. Trimming shortened V by 3 bases and J by 7 bases, and 16 bases separated the two germline ends. CDR3 residues: CASSPTSGVGQPQHF. The CDR3 bases are TGTGCCAGCTCACCCACATCGGGGGTGGGACAGCCCCAGCATTTT.

This clonotype was picked up one time. The genes are TRBV7-3 and TRBJ1-1; D gene ambiguous. The germline V gene encodes CDR1 SGHTA and CDR2 FQGTGA. CDR3 size: 13 residues. With 2 bases removed from V and 1 base from J, the gap between germline ends came to 5 bases. The CDR3 sequence is CASSLDPNTEAFF. The CDR3, as DNA: TGTGCCAGCAGCTTAGACCCGAACACTGAAGCTTTCTTT.

The table lists this clonotype with a few counts. This chain links TRBV2 with TRBJ2-1, with a tentative D call TRBD2 (6 bases). Germline V gene sequence: CDR1 SNHLY, CDR2 FYNNEI. The length of the CDR3 is 16 residues. V shed 2 bases and J shed 4 bases, with 15 bases lying between them. CDR3 residues: CASSEIGRGLYNEQFF. CDR3 nucleotide sequence: TGTGCCAGCAGTGAAATTGGGCGGGGCTTGTACAATGAGCAGTTCTTC.

By sample fraction, this clonotype is large. This chain joins TRBV19 and TRBJ1-3; no definite D call. Trimming shortened V by 7 bases and J by 4 bases, and 8 bases separated the two germline ends. The CDR3 has 12 residues. Germline lookup yields CDR1 LNHDA and CDR2 SQIVND (reference sequence). CDR3 residues: CASTSQGNTIYF. CDR3 coding DNA: TGTGCCAGTACCTCACAGGGAAACACCATATATTTT.

V gene TRBV12-3 or TRBV12-4 combines with J gene TRBJ2-4; the D gene is possibly TRBD1 (6 bases). V lost 4 bases and J lost 3, with 10 bases in between. The CDR3 covers 14 residues. CDR3 nucleotide sequence: TGTGCCAGCAGTTCACAGGGAGACAAAAACATTCAGTACTTC. Residues: CASSSQGDKNIQYF.

About this clonotype itself: The CDR3 does not close with the conserved phenylalanine or tryptophan, likely indicating a read error. Because the CDR3's place on the DNA is in doubt, the DNA is left out and the CDR3 is given as listed by TCRdb. The chain carries TRBV6-1 and TRBJ1-4; no check of the table's D call, TRBD1, against the DNA was made. From germline, CDR1 is MNHNS and CDR2 SASEGT. Ends included, the CDR3 has 10 residues. The CDR3 sequence: CASSEGQWTG.

Sample share makes this clonotype medium-sized. The rearrangement links TRBV6-1 to TRBJ1-6; D ambiguous. The CDR3 sequence is 18 residues long. V was pared by 2 bases and J by 0 bases, with 14 bases between. Germline V gives CDR1 MNHNS, CDR2 SASEGT. The CDR3 loop reads CASSESGLMSSYNSPLHF. DNA for the CDR3: TGTGCCAGCAGTGAATCCGGACTGATGAGCTCCTATAATTCACCCCTCCACTTT.

Of note for this clonotype: A much larger clone lies one base from this, so it may be a read error. J is TRBJ2-3 and V is TRBV12-3 or TRBV12-4; 9 nucleotides align to TRBD1. The CDR3 loop spans 14 amino acids. Germline trimming cut 9 bases from V and 3 bases from J; bases unmatched to any gene: 7. The CDR3 loop reads CARSHRGRTDTQYF. CDR3 DNA: TGTGCCAGGAGCCACAGGGGGCGGACAGATACGCAGTATTTT.

This clonotype is deemed medium-sized (0.01 to 0.1%). The V and J genes are TRBV19 and TRBJ1-1; D perhaps matches TRBD1 (5 bases). V was pared by 2 bases and J by 11 bases, with 12 bases between. Germline lookup yields CDR1 LNHDA and CDR2 SQIVND (reference sequence). The CDR3 contains 12 residues. CDR3 in DNA: TGTGCCAGTAGTATAAGGGAGGGGCGGGCTTTCTTT. Encoded protein: CASSIREGRAFF.

Sample share makes this clonotype medium-sized. The gene calls are TRBV5-4 and TRBJ1-3; D not resolved. CDR3 size: 14 residues. Germline CDR1 SGHNT, CDR2 YYREEE (reference sequence). The V end was cut by 0 bases, the J end by 0 bases, with 4 bases between. DNA of the CDR3: TGTGCCAGCAGCTTGGGAGGCTCTGGAAACACCATATATTTT. Its translation is CASSLGGSGNTIYF.

Many counts were recorded for this clonotype. This sequence joins TRBV5-4 and TRBJ1-2; D not certain. The length of the CDR3 is 16 residues. Germline V gives CDR1 SGHNT, CDR2 YYREEE (reference sequence). The V and J ends lost 3 bases and 0 bases respectively, with 15 bases between them. The CDR3, as DNA: TGTGCCAGCAGCTCCGATGGGTTAGGCCCTAACTATGGCTACACCTTC. This codes for CASSSDGLGPNYGYTF.

This clonotype has ten or more counts. The chain couples TRBV20-1 to TRBJ2-2; unclear D gene. CDR3 size: 13 residues. Looked up from germline, CDR1 is DFQATT and CDR2 is SNEGSKA (reference sequence). The V end was cut by 3 bases, the J end by 1 base, with 6 bases between. CDR3 region: CSARAENTGELFF. The CDR3 DNA reads as TGCAGTGCTAGGGCAGAGAACACCGGGGAGCTGTTTTTT.

In nucleotides, the CDR3 is TGTGCCTGGAGGTCGAACGGTGAAGCTTTCTTT. Encoded protein: CAWRSNGEAFF. The V gene is TRBV30, the J gene TRBJ1-1; D is undetermined. Germline CDR1 is GTSNPN and CDR2 is SVGIG (reference sequence). The CDR3 totals 11 residues. The V gene lost 3 bases and the J gene lost 7 bases, with 9 bases spanning the gap.

V is TRBV5-5 and J is TRBJ2-5; 8 bases are a match to TRBD1. There are 17 residues in the CDR3. J lost 4 bases, V lost 4 bases, and 15 bases had no gene match. Germline lookup yields CDR1 SGHKS and CDR2 YYEKEE (reference sequence). CDR3 DNA: TGTGCCAGCAGCCTACGGACAGGGATAGACCTGCGAGAGACCCAGTACTTC. It translates to CASSLRTGIDLRETQYF.

V usage is TRBV20-1 and J usage is TRBJ2-7; tentative D call: TRBD1 (6 bases). Trimming cost V 0 bases and J 0 bases, with 12 bases left between them. CDR3 size: 15 residues. Germline V gives CDR1 DFQATT, CDR2 SNEGSKA (reference sequence). CDR3 residues: CSARDQGSYSYEQYF. CDR3 in DNA: TGCAGTGCTAGAGATCAGGGGTCCTACTCCTACGAGCAGTACTTC.

This clonotype came up many times. This chain uses TRBV6-6 with TRBJ2-7, with 8 bases matching TRBD2. The ends lost 7 bases at V and 2 bases at J; junction bases unmatched: 7. The germline CDR1 and CDR2 sequences are MNHNY and SVGAGI (reference sequence). The CDR3 has 14 amino acids. The CDR3 coding sequence is TGTGCCAGCACCCTAGCGGGTATAACCTACGAGCAGTACTTC. Amino acid sequence: CASTLAGITYEQYF.

In nucleotides, the CDR3 is TGCAGCGTTGGGACAGTGGTCTCTGAAGCTTTCTTT. It yields the protein CSVGTVVSEAFF. This chain links TRBV29-1 with TRBJ1-1; tentatively, D is TRBD1 (6 bases). Germline V gene sequence: CDR1 SQVTM, CDR2 ANQGSEA. The CDR3 spans 12 residues. The ends were cut back, 4 bases at V and 6 bases at J, with 12 bases in the middle.

The chain uses TRBV20-1 and TRBJ1-5; tentative D call: TRBD1 (5 bases). The CDR3 extends over 13 amino acids. V dropped 3 bases and J dropped 3 bases, with 9 bases sitting between them. Germline V gene data show CDR1 as DFQATT and CDR2 as SNEGSKA (reference sequence). The CDR3 coding sequence is TGCAGTGCTAGCGAACAGGTCAATCAGCCCCAGCATTTT. Its translation is CSASEQVNQPQHF.